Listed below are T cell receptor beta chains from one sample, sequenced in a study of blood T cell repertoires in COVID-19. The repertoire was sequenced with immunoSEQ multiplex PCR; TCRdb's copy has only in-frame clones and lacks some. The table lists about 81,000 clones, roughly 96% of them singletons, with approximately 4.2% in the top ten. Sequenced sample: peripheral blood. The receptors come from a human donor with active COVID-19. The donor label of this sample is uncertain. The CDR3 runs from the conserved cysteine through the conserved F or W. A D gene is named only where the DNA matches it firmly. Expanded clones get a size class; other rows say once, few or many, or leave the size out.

CDR3 DNA: TGTGCCAGCAGTTTAAGAGGGACTACCTCTTACGAGCAGTACTTC
CDR3 protein: CASSLRGTTSYEQYF
V gene: TRBV28
clone size: NA
J gene: TRBJ2-7
D gene: TRBD2

CDR3 DNA: TGTGCCAGTAGGCTACTAGCGGGAGAATCAAATGAGCAGTTCTTC
CDR3 protein: CASRLLAGESNEQFF
V gene: TRBV19
clone size: NA
J gene: TRBJ2-1
D gene: TRBD2

CDR3 DNA: TGTGCCAGCAGCTTAGCGGGGACTACTCAGTTCTTC
CDR3 protein: CASSLAGTTQFF
V gene: TRBV7-8
clone size: NA
J gene: TRBJ2-1
D gene: TRBD2

CDR3 DNA: TGTGCCAGCAGTTACTCGGGCTTCTCTGGAAACACCATATATTTT
CDR3 protein: CASSYSGFSGNTIYF
V gene: TRBV6-5
clone size: few
J gene: TRBJ1-3
D gene: NA

CDR3 DNA: TGCGCCAGCAGCCAGGTATTCTCGGGGAATCAGCCCCAGCATTTT
CDR3 protein: CASSQVFSGNQPQHF
V gene: TRBV4-3
clone size: NA
J gene: TRBJ1-5
D gene: NA

CDR3 DNA: TGTGCCAGCAGCTGGGGACAGGGGTCCTACGAGCAGTACTTC
CDR3 protein: CASSWGQGSYEQYF
V gene: TRBV5-6
clone size: NA
J gene: TRBJ2-7
D gene: TRBD1

CDR3 DNA: TGTGCCAGCAGCCCGGACAGGGCTGACACTGAAGCTTTCTTT
CDR3 protein: CASSPDRADTEAFF
V gene: TRBV7-2
clone size: NA
J gene: TRBJ1-1
D gene: TRBD1

CDR3 DNA: TGTGCCAGCAGCCAAGGGGTCACGGGCTCCTACGAGCAGTACTTC
CDR3 protein: CASSQGVTGSYEQYF
V gene: TRBV4-2
clone size: NA
J gene: TRBJ2-7
D gene: NA

CDR3 DNA: TGTGCCACTCTAGCGGGAGGGGATACCGGGGAGCTGTTTTTT
CDR3 protein: CATLAGGDTGELFF
V gene: TRBV28
clone size: NA
J gene: TRBJ2-2
D gene: TRBD2

CDR3 DNA: TGTGCCAGTAGTATAGATTCAGTGAGCAATCAGCCCCAGCATTTT
CDR3 protein: CASSIDSVSNQPQHF
V gene: TRBV19
clone size: NA
J gene: TRBJ1-5
D gene: NA

CDR3 DNA: TGTGCCAGCAGCCGGAACAGGGGGCTCCCAGATACGCAGTATTTT
CDR3 protein: CASSRNRGLPDTQYF
V gene: TRBV7-9
clone size: NA
J gene: TRBJ2-3
D gene: TRBD1

CDR3 DNA: TGTGCCAGCAGCGTAACCCCAACTACAGATACGCAGTATTTT
CDR3 protein: CASSVTPTTDTQYF
V gene: TRBV9
clone size: NA
J gene: TRBJ2-3
D gene: NA

CDR3 DNA: TGTGCCAGCAGCTTAGGCGGGACTACCTACGAGCAGTACTTC
CDR3 protein: CASSLGGTTYEQYF
V gene: TRBV7-8
clone size: NA
J gene: TRBJ2-7
D gene: TRBD2

CDR3 DNA: TGTGCCAGCAGCCCCGACCGCGGCTCTGGGGCCAACGTCCTGACTTTC
CDR3 protein: CASSPDRGSGANVLTF
V gene: TRBV11-3
clone size: NA
J gene: TRBJ2-6
D gene: NA

CDR3 DNA: TGCGCCAGCAGCCAAGCTTCGGACAGGCCCTATGGCTACACCTTC
CDR3 protein: CASSQASDRPYGYTF
V gene: TRBV4-1
clone size: few
J gene: TRBJ1-2
D gene: TRBD1

CDR3 DNA: TGTGCCACCAGTGATTTGTCCTCAGGGTATGCCGGGGAGCTGTTTTTT
CDR3 protein: CATSDLSSGYAGELFF
V gene: TRBV24-1
clone size: NA
J gene: TRBJ2-2
D gene: NA

CDR3 DNA: TGTGCCAGCAGTGAGGGACCGGGGGGTCAGCCCCAGCATTTT
CDR3 protein: CASSEGPGGQPQHF
V gene: TRBV6-1
clone size: once
J gene: TRBJ1-5
D gene: NA

CDR3 DNA: TGTGCCAGCAGCCAAGCCACCCCCGGGAACACTGAAGCTTTCTTT
CDR3 protein: CASSQATPGNTEAFF
V gene: TRBV3-1/TRBV3-2
clone size: NA
J gene: TRBJ1-1
D gene: NA

CDR3 DNA: TGTGCCAGCAGCCACTCAGGGGTCGAGCAGTACTTC
CDR3 protein: CASSHSGVEQYF
V gene: TRBV14
clone size: NA
J gene: TRBJ2-7
D gene: NA

CDR3 DNA: TGTGCCAGCAGCTTTCAACAGTTTTCAGGAGAGCAGTACTTC
CDR3 protein: CASSFQQFSGEQYF
V gene: TRBV5-4
clone size: NA
J gene: TRBJ2-7
D gene: NA

CDR3 DNA: TGTGCCAGCAGGGGAGACACGTACTACGGTCAGTACTTC
CDR3 protein: CASRGDTYYGQYF
V gene: TRBV6-5
clone size: NA
J gene: TRBJ2-7
D gene: NA

CDR3 DNA: TGTGCCAGTATTTGTTGGAGAAATGCCTACGAGCAGTACTTC
CDR3 protein: CASICWRNAYEQYF
V gene: TRBV19
clone size: NA
J gene: TRBJ2-7
D gene: NA

CDR3 DNA: TGCGCCAGCACGGAGCGTTTGAACACCGGGGAGCTGTTTTTT
CDR3 protein: CASTERLNTGELFF
V gene: TRBV10-1
clone size: once
J gene: TRBJ2-2
D gene: NA

CDR3 DNA: TGTGCCAGCAGCCTAGCGGCCATGGGGGATACGCAGTATTTT
CDR3 protein: CASSLAAMGDTQYF
V gene: TRBV3-1/TRBV3-2
clone size: NA
J gene: TRBJ2-3
D gene: NA

CDR3 DNA: TGTGCCAGCAGCTTCCGACAGGACACCGGGGAGCTGTTTTTT
CDR3 protein: CASSFRQDTGELFF
V gene: TRBV11-3
clone size: NA
J gene: TRBJ2-2
D gene: NA

CDR3 DNA: TGTGCCAGCAGTTCCCCGAGCTGGAGCCCCAATGAGCAGTTCTTC
CDR3 protein: CASSSPSWSPNEQFF
V gene: TRBV6-6
clone size: NA
J gene: TRBJ2-1
D gene: NA

CDR3 DNA: TGTGCCAGCAGCCAAGAAAGCGACAGGGGTTACGAGCAGTACTTC
CDR3 protein: CASSQESDRGYEQYF
V gene: TRBV3-1/TRBV3-2
clone size: NA
J gene: TRBJ2-7
D gene: TRBD1

CDR3 DNA: TGTGCCAGCAGCGCCATCCCCGCGGGGGGGCTGGGCACAGATACGCAGTATTTT
CDR3 protein: CASSAIPAGGLGTDTQYF
V gene: TRBV9
clone size: NA
J gene: TRBJ2-3
D gene: TRBD2

CDR3 DNA: TGTGCCAGCAGGGGACCCGGACAGGGGGGGAACAATGAGCAGTTCTTC
CDR3 protein: CASRGPGQGGNNEQFF
V gene: TRBV2
clone size: NA
J gene: TRBJ2-1
D gene: TRBD1

CDR3 DNA: TGTGCCAGTAACGACAGGGTAGGGGAGCAGTACTTC
CDR3 protein: CASNDRVGEQYF
V gene: TRBV19
clone size: NA
J gene: TRBJ2-7
D gene: TRBD1

CDR3 DNA: TGCGCCAGCAGCTTGGGGGGAGGACTGGGACAAGAGACCCAGTACTTC
CDR3 protein: CASSLGGGLGQETQYF
V gene: TRBV5-1
clone size: NA
J gene: TRBJ2-5
D gene: NA

CDR3 DNA: TGTGCCAGCAGTTACTCCGGGACAGGGCTTTATGGCTACACCTTC
CDR3 protein: CASSYSGTGLYGYTF
V gene: TRBV6-6
clone size: once
J gene: TRBJ1-2
D gene: TRBD1

CDR3 DNA: TGTGCCAGCAGTTACAACGCCGGGGGAGAGACCCAGTACTTC
CDR3 protein: CASSYNAGGETQYF
V gene: TRBV6-2/TRBV6-3
clone size: NA
J gene: TRBJ2-5
D gene: NA

CDR3 DNA: TGTGCCAGCAGCTCGGTCCCGAAATACGCGGGGGTCTCCTACGAGCAGTACTTC
CDR3 protein: CASSSVPKYAGVSYEQYF
V gene: TRBV7-9
clone size: NA
J gene: TRBJ2-7
D gene: TRBD2

CDR3 DNA: TGTGCCAGCAGCGTAGGACAGGGCAGCAATCAGCCCCAGCATTTT
CDR3 protein: CASSVGQGSNQPQHF
V gene: TRBV9
clone size: NA
J gene: TRBJ1-5
D gene: TRBD1

CDR3 DNA: TGCAGCGTTGCCAAGAGTTACAATGAGCAGTTCTTC
CDR3 protein: CSVAKSYNEQFF
V gene: TRBV29-1
clone size: NA
J gene: TRBJ2-1
D gene: NA

CDR3 DNA: TGTGCCAGCAGCAAAGCGGCTAGCGGGGATTCCTACAATGAGCAGTTCTTC
CDR3 protein: CASSKAASGDSYNEQFF
V gene: TRBV21-1
clone size: NA
J gene: TRBJ2-1
D gene: NA

CDR3 DNA: TGTGCCATCAACCCAGGGCCAATTTTTTCACCCCTCCACTTT
CDR3 protein: CAINPGPIFSPLHF
V gene: TRBV6-5
clone size: NA
J gene: TRBJ1-6
D gene: NA

CDR3 DNA: TGTGCCAGCAGGTGGACGGGATCAGATACGCAGTATTTT
CDR3 protein: CASRWTGSDTQYF
V gene: TRBV6-5
clone size: NA
J gene: TRBJ2-3
D gene: NA

CDR3 DNA: TGTGCCAGCAACAAACCTCAAGAGACCCAGTACTTC
CDR3 protein: CASNKPQETQYF
V gene: TRBV3-1/TRBV3-2
clone size: NA
J gene: TRBJ2-5
D gene: NA

CDR3 DNA: TGTGCCAGCAGCGTAGAGGGGGGGCAGGGCCCCTCACCCCTCCACTTT
CDR3 protein: CASSVEGGQGPSPLHF
V gene: TRBV9
clone size: NA
J gene: TRBJ1-6
D gene: NA